The entry that follows covers one T cell receptor (beta chain) sequence. Germline loops: CDR1 PRHDT, CDR2 FYEKMQ (reference sequence). The V gene lost 3 bases and the J gene lost 4 bases, with 12 bases spanning the gap. The CDR3 spans 15 residues. The data originate from a study of blood T cell repertoires in COVID-19. Across the whole study: The United States, Italy and Spain provided the acute and convalescent COVID-19 samples. PBMCs, B-cell-depleted T cells, or T cells provided the cDNA or gDNA that made up the material.

As originally analysed: Scientists estimated how many nucleated cells there were by amplifying reference gene primers. The table came from immunoSEQ multiplex PCR; TCRdb's copy has only in-frame clones and leaves some out. V, J and clone size were drawn from that table, and D and trimming were deduced from the DNA. The sample has 240,000 or so clones, 86% seen once; the top ten hold approximately 13%. Sequences were obtained from peripheral blood. This rearrangement joins TRBV13 to TRBJ2-2, with a tentative D call TRBD2 (7 bases). This receptor was obtained from a man older than 75 with acute or convalescent COVID-19. CDR3 sequence (DNA): TGTGCCAGCAGCTTGGCGGGGGCGGGCACCGGGGAGCTGTTTTTT. It specifies CASSLAGAGTGELFF. The full variable domain, in which reference TRBV13 and TRBJ2-2 provide the parts outside the CDR3, is AAGVIQSPRHLIKEKRETATLKCYPIPRHDTVYWYQQGPGQDPQFLISFYEKMQSDKGSIPDRFSAQQFSDYHSELNMSSLELGDSALYFCASSLAGAGTGELFFGEGSRLTVL.